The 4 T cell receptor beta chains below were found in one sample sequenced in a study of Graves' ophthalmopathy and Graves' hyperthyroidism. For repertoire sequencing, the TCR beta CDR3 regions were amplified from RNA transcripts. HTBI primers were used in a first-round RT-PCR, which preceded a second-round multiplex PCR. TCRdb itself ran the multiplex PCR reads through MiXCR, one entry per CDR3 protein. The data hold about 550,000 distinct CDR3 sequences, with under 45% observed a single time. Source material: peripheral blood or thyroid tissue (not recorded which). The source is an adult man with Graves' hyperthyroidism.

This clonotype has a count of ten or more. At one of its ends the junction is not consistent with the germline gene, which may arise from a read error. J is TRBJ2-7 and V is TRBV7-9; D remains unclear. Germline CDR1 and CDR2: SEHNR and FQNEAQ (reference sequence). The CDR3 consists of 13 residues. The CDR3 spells CASSLVVSSEQYF. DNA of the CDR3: TGTGCCAGCAGCTTAGTAGTTTCCTCCGAGCAGTACTTC.

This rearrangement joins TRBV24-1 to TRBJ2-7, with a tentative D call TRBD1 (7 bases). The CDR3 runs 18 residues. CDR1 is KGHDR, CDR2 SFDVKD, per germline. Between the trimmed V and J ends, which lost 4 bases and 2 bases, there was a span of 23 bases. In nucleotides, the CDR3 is TGTGCCACCAGTGACCCGCGACTAGGTGGGACAGTAACCTACGAGCAGTACTTC. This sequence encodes CATSDPRLGGTVTYEQYF.

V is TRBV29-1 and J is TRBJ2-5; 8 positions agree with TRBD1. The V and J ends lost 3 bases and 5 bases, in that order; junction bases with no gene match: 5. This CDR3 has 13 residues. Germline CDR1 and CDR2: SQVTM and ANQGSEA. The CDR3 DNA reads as TGCAGCGTTGAGTCAGGGGGCCCGGAGACCCAGTACTTC. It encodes CSVESGGPETQYF.

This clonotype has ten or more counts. The CDR3 here is CASSQGQWETQYF. The CDR3 DNA sequence: TGCGCCAGCAGCCAAGGACAATGGGAGACCCAGTACTTC. The chain carries TRBV4-1 and TRBJ2-5; unclear D gene. V lost 1 base, J lost 5 bases, and 8 bases lay in between. The CDR3 spans 13 residues. From germline, CDR1 is MGHRA and CDR2 YSYEKL.